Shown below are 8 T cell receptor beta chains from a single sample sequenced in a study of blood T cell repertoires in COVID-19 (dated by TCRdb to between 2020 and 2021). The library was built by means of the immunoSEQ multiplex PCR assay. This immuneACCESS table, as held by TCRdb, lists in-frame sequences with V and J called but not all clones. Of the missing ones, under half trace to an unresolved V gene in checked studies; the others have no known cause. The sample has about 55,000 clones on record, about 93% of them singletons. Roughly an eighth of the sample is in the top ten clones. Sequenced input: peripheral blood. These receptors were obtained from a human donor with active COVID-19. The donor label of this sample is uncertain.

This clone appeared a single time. The CDR3 DNA sequence: TGCGCCAGCAGCCTCCAACCTACAGGGTCCGCGTACGAGCAGTACTTC. It specifies CASSLQPTGSAYEQYF. The chain recombines TRBV5-1 with TRBJ2-7; a possible D gene is TRBD1 (6 bases). CDR1 is SGHRS, CDR2 YFSETQ, per germline. This CDR3 contains 16 residues. The V end was cut by 4 bases, the J end by 4 bases, with 21 bases between.

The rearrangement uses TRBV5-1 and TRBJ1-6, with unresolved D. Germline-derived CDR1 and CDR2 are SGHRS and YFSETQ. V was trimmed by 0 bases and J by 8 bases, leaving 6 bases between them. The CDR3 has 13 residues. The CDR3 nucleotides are TGCGCCAGCAGCTTGGACGGGGATTCACCCCTCCACTTT. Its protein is CASSLDGDSPLHF. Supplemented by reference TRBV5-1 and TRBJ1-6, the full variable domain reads KAGVTQTPRYLIKTRGQQVTLSCSPISGHRSVSWYQQTPGQGLQFLFEYFSETQRNKGNFPGRFSGRQFSNSRSEMNVSTLELGDSALYLCASSLDGDSPLHFGNGTRLTVT.

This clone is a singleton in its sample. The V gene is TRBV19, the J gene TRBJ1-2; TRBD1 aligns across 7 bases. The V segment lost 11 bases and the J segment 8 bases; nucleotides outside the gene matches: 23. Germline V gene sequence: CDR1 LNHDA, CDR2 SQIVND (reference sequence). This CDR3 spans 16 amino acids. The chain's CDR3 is CACRDSRTGDIVGYTF. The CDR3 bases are TGTGCCTGCCGTGACTCGCGAACAGGGGACATTGTAGGCTACACCTTC.

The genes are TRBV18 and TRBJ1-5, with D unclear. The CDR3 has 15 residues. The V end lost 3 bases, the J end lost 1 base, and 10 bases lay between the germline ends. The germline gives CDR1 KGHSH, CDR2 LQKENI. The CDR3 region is CASSPSGGSNQPQHF. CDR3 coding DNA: TGTGCCAGCTCACCCTCCGGAGGCAGCAATCAGCCCCAGCATTTT.

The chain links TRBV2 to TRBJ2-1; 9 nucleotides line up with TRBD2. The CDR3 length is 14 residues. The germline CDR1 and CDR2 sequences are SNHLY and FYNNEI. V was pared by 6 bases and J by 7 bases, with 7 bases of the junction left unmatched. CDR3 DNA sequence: TGTGCCAGCAGAACGGGACTAGCCGGTAATGAGCAGTTCTTC. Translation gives CASRTGLAGNEQFF.

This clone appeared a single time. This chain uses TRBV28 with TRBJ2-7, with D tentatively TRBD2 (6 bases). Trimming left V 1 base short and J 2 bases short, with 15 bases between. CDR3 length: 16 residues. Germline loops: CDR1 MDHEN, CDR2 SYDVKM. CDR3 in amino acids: CASSLLPRESPYEQYF. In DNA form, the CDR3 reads TGTGCCAGCAGTTTATTACCCCGGGAGTCCCCCTACGAGCAGTACTTC.

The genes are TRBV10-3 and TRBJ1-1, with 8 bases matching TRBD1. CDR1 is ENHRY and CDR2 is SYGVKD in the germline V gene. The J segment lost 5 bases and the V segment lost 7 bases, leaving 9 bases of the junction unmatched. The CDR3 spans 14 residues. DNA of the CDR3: TGTGCCATCACCGGAACAGGGGGATGGACTGAAGCTTTCTTT. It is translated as CAITGTGGWTEAFF.

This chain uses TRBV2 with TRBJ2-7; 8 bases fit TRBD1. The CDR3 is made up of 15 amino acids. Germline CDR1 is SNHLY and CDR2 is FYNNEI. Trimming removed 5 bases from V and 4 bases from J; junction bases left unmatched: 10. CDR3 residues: CASSSDRDSRYEQYV. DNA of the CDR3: TGTGCCAGCAGTTCGGACAGGGATTCCAGGTACGAGCAGTACGTC.